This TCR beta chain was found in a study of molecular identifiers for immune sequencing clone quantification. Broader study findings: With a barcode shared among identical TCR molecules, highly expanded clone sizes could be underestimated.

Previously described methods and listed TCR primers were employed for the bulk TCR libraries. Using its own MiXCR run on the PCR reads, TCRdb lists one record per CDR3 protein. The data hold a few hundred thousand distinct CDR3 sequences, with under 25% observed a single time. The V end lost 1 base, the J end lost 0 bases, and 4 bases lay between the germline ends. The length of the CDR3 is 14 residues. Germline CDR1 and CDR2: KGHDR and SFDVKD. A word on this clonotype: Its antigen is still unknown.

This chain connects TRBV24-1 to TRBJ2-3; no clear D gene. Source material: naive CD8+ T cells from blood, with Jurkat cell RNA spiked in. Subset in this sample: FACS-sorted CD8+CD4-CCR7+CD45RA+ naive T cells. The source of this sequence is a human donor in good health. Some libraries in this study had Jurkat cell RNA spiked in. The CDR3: CATSDLTSTDTQYF. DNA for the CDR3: TGTGCCACCAGTGATTTAACTAGCACAGATACGCAGTATTTT.